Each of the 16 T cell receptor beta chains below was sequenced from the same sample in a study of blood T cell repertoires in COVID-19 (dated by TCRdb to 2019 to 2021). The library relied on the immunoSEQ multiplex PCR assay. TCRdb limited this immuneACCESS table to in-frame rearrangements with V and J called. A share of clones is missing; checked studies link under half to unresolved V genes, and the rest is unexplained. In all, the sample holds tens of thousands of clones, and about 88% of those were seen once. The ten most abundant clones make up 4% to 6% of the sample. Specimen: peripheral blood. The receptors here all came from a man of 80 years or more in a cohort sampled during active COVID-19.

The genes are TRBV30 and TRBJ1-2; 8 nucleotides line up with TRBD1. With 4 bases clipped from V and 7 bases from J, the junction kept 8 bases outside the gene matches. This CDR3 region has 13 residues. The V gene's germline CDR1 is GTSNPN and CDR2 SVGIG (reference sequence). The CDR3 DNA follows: TGTGCCTGGAACATCGGACAGGGCTCTGGCTACACCTTC. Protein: CAWNIGQGSGYTF.

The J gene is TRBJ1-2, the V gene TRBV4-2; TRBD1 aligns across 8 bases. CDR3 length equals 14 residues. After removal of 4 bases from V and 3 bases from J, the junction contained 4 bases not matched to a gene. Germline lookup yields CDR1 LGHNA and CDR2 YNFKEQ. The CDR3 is CASSRTGTYYGYTF. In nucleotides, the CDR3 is TGTGCCAGCAGCCGGACAGGGACGTACTATGGCTACACCTTC.

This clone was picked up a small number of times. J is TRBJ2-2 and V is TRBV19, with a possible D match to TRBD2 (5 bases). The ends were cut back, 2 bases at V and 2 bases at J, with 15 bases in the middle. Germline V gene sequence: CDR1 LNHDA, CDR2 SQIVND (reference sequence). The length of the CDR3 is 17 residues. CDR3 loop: CASSITADPVNTGELFF. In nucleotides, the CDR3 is TGTGCCAGTAGTATAACAGCGGATCCCGTAAACACCGGGGAGCTGTTTTTT.

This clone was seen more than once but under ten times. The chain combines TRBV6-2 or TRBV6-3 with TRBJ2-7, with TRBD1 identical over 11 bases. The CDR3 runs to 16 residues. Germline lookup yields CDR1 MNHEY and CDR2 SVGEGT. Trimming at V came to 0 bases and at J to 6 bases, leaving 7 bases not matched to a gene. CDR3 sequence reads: CASSYSTGQGAFEQYF. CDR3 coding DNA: TGTGCCAGCAGTTACTCGACTGGACAGGGGGCGTTCGAGCAGTACTTC.

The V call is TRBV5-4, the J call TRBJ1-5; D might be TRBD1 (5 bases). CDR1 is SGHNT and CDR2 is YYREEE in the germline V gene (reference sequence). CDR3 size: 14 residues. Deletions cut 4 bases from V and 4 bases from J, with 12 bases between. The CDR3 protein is CASSKWGENQPQHF. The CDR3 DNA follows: TGTGCCAGCAGCAAGTGGGGGGAAAATCAGCCCCAGCATTTT.

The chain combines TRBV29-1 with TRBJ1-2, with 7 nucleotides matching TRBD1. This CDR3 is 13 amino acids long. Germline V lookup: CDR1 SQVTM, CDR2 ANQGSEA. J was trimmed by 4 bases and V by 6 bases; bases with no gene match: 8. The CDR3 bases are TGCAGCGTACTTCGACAGGGTGGCTATGGCTACACCTTC. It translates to CSVLRQGGYGYTF.

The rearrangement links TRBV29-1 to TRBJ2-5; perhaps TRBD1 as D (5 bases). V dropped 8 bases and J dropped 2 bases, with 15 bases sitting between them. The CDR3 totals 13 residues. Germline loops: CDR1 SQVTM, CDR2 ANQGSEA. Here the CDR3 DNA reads TGCAGCTTACGTTCGGCAGGGCAAGAGACCCAGTACTTC. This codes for CSLRSAGQETQYF.

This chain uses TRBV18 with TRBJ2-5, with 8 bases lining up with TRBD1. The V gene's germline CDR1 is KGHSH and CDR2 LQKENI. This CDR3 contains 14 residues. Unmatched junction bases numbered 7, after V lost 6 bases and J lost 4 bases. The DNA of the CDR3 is TGTGCCAGCTCCCGACAGGGGATCGGAGAGACCCAGTACTTC. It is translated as CASSRQGIGETQYF.

The CDR3 spells CASSIRDNGYTF. The CDR3 coding sequence is TGTGCCAGTAGTATTCGTGACAACGGCTACACCTTC. The V and J genes are TRBV19 and TRBJ1-2, with no clear D. V lost 3 bases to trimming and J lost 8 bases, with 10 bases between them. Germline loops: CDR1 LNHDA, CDR2 SQIVND (reference sequence). The CDR3 has 12 amino acids.

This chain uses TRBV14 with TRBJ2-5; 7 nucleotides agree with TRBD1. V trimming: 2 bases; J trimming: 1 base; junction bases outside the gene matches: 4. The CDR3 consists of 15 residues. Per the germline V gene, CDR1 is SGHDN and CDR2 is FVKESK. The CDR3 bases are TGTGCCAGCAGCCAAACAGGGGCAGGCCAAGAGACCCAGTACTTC. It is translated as CASSQTGAGQETQYF.

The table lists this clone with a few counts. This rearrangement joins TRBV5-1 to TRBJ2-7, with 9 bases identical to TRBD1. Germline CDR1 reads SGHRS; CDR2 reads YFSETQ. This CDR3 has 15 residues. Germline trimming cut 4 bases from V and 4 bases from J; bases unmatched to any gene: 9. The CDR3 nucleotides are TGCGCCAGCAGCCCAGGGGGGACAGGGCTGTACGAGCAGTACTTC. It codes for CASSPGGTGLYEQYF.

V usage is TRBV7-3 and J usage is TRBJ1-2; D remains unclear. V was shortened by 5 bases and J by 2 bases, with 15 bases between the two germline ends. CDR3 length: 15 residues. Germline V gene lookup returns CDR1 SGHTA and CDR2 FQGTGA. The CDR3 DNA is TGTGCCAGCAGCCCTCTCCCCGGAGGGAACTATGGCTACACCTTC. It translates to CASSPLPGGNYGYTF.

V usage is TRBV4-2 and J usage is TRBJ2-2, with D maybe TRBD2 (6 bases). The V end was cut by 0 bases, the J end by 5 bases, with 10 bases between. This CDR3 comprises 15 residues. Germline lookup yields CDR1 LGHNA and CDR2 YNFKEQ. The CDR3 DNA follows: TGTGCCAGCAGCCAAGAGCTAGCGTGGACCGGGGAGCTGTTTTTT. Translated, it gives CASSQELAWTGELFF.

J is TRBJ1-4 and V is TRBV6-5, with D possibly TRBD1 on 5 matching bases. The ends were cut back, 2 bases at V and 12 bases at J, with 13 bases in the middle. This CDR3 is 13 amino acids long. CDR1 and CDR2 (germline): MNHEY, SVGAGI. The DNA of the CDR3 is TGTGCCAGCAGTTACACCCCCCCGGGGGAACTGTTTTTT. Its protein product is CASSYTPPGELFF.

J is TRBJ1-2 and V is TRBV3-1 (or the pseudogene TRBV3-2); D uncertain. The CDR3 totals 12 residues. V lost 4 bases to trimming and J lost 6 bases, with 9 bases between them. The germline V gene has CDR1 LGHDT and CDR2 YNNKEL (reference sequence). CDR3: CASSPDGDGYTF. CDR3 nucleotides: TGTGCCAGCAGCCCAGACGGGGATGGCTACACCTTC.

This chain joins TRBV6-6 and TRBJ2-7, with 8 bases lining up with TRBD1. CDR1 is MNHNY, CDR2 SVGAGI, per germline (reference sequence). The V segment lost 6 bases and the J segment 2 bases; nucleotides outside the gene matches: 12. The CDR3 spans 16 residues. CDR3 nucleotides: TGTGCCAGCAGCCCCCCTTGGGGACAGGAAACCTACGAGCAGTACTTC. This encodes CASSPPWGQETYEQYF.